A single sample gave rise to the 23 T cell receptor beta chains below, sequenced in a study of tumor-infiltrating lymphocytes in oesophageal squamous cell carcinoma. Each CDR3 protein gets one entry after TCRdb re-called the PCR reads with MiXCR. The sample consists of roughly 7,000 distinct CDR3 sequences, 15% to 17% of them appearing once. Specimen: blood. These receptors all stem from a male donor with esophageal squamous cell carcinoma.

The J gene is TRBJ2-7, the V gene TRBV6-1; 8 bases are a match to TRBD1. The DNA end lines up better with TRBJ2-1; the J call may be wrong. CDR3 length equals 15 residues. The V gene's germline CDR1 is MNHNS and CDR2 SASEGT. CDR3 bases: TGTGCCAGCAGTCCCGGACAGGGAAGGTCCTACGAGCAGTTCTTC. Translation: CASSPGQGRSYEQFF.

The table lists this clonotype with many counts. The chain links TRBV19 to TRBJ1-1, with unresolved D. V lost 4 bases and J 0 bases, leaving 27 bases between the germline ends. CDR1 is LNHDA, CDR2 SQIVND, per germline (reference sequence). The CDR3 covers 20 residues. DNA for the CDR3: TGTGCCAGTAGTACCCGTTACACTATGTTCCAGACCAAGATGAACACTGAAGCTTTCTTT. Protein product: CASSTRYTMFQTKMNTEAFF.

This clonotype was counted only a few times. A much larger clonotype is one base distant, so this may be a read error. The chain couples TRBV27 to TRBJ2-3; TRBD2 agrees at 7 bases. The V segment lost 2 bases and the J segment 14 bases; nucleotides outside the gene matches: 10. The CDR3 is 13 amino acids. From germline, CDR1 is MNHEY and CDR2 SMNVEV (reference sequence). In nucleotides, the CDR3 is TGTGCCAGCAGTTTAATCGGCAGCGGGGAGCTGTATTTT. This gives the protein CASSLIGSGELYF.

This clonotype showed up many times. This rearrangement joins TRBV2 to TRBJ2-4; D gene unclear. CDR3 length: 15 residues. V was clipped by 6 bases and J by 0 bases, with 12 bases between them. From germline, CDR1 is SNHLY and CDR2 FYNNEI. CDR3 bases: TGTGCCAGCAGGGATGCGTTGGGAGCCAAAAACATTCAGTACTTC. It codes for CASRDALGAKNIQYF.

This clonotype was found many times. This may come from a read error, since a much larger clone is one base off. The rearrangement links TRBV12-3 or TRBV12-4 to TRBJ2-1, with D unresolved. TRBJ2-7 explains the end of the DNA better; the J call may be wrong. The CDR3 contains 14 residues. The CDR3 here is CASSLHGSYNEQYF. The CDR3 bases are TGTGCCAGCAGTCTACATGGATCCTACAATGAGCAGTACTTC.

This clonotype was detected only a few times. A read error is likely, as this CDR3 ends without the conserved phenylalanine or tryptophan. The DNA is left out, because the CDR3 cannot be placed on it with certainty; the CDR3 is given as TCRdb lists it. The chain employs TRBV6-1 and TRBJ2-5; the DNA was not used to check the table's D call, TRBD2. Ends included, the CDR3 has 18 residues. Germline values: CDR1 MNHNS, CDR2 SASEGT. The CDR3 protein is CASVHTKPRDNSPLHFGN.

By share of the sample, this clonotype is medium-sized (0.01 to 0.1%). The chain is built from TRBV11-2 and TRBJ2-7; TRBD1 agrees at 7 bases. The germline gives CDR1 SGHAT, CDR2 FQNNGV. The CDR3 contains 16 residues. Unmatched junction bases numbered 13, after V lost 5 bases and J lost 3 bases. The CDR3 reads CASSPIGRAGGYEQYF. The CDR3 DNA follows: TGTGCCAGCAGCCCTATCGGGCGGGCAGGGGGCTACGAGCAGTACTTC.

Note on this clonotype: A much larger clone differs from this one at a single base, so this may be a read error. This sequence joins TRBV6-1 and TRBJ1-2; D is uncertain. The CDR3 covers 14 residues. CDR1 and CDR2 from the germline V gene are MNHNS and SASEGT. As DNA, the CDR3 is TGTGCCAGCAGCCTAATATCGACTAACTATGGCCACACCTTC. This codes for CASSLISTNYGHTF.

This clonotype showed up many times. The chain has TRBV28 and TRBJ1-2, with 7 positions matching TRBD1. Germline lookup yields CDR1 MDHEN and CDR2 SYDVKM. V lost 2 bases to trimming and J lost 6 bases; unmatched junction nucleotides: 3. The CDR3 is 13 amino acids. CDR3 in DNA: TGTGCCAGCAGTTTAGACACAGGGGATGGCTACACCTTC. Translation gives CASSLDTGDGYTF.

A word on this clonotype: No conserved phenylalanine or tryptophan is present at the end of the CDR3, so a read error is the likely explanation. No DNA is shown, since the ends of the CDR3 on it are uncertain; the CDR3 is the one TCRdb lists. The J gene is TRBJ2-3, the V gene TRBV7-6; the table's D call of TRBD2 was not tested on the DNA. Termini included, the CDR3 measures 15 amino acids. Germline loops: CDR1 SGHVS, CDR2 FNYEAQ. The CDR3 here is CASSFWENNEQFFGP.

This clonotype was counted ten times or more. The chain couples TRBV12-3 or TRBV12-4 to TRBJ2-7, with D maybe TRBD1 (6 bases). The CDR3 totals 12 residues. Trimming took 6 bases from V and 4 from J, leaving 10 bases between them. The CDR3 DNA reads as TGTGCCAGCAGCTCTGGACAGTACGAGCAGTACTTC. Its translation is CASSSGQYEQYF.

This clonotype is medium-sized. This chain connects TRBV12-3 or TRBV12-4 to TRBJ1-1, with unresolved D. The CDR3 runs 12 residues. With 6 bases removed from V and 1 base from J, the gap between germline ends came to 6 bases. The CDR3 sequence: CASRISNTEAFF. The CDR3 nucleotides are TGTGCCAGCAGAATTTCGAACACTGAAGCTTTCTTT.

This clonotype appeared a few times. As the CDR3 is not closed by the conserved phenylalanine or tryptophan, this likely results from a read error. The DNA is left out, because the CDR3 cannot be placed on it with certainty; the CDR3 is given as TCRdb lists it. The chain recombines TRBV7-7 with TRBJ2-6; TRBD1, the table's D call, was not compared with the DNA. Inclusive of both ends, the CDR3 amounts to 9 amino acids. Germline V gene data show CDR1 as SSHAT and CDR2 as FNYEAQ (reference sequence). CDR3 in amino acids: CASSARASV.

This clonotype has just a few counts. This chain uses TRBV4-3 with TRBJ2-7; perhaps TRBD2 as D (5 bases). Deletions cut 5 bases from V and 0 bases from J, with 8 bases between. The CDR3 totals 13 residues. Germline CDR1 and CDR2: LGHNA and YSLEER. CDR3 sequence reads: CASSVTSSYEQYF. CDR3 nucleotide sequence: TGCGCCAGCAGCGTCACTAGCTCCTACGAGCAGTACTTC.

Relative to its sample, this clonotype is medium-sized. The chain carries TRBV7-9 and TRBJ2-7; 8 nucleotides agree with TRBD2. The junction had 7 bases not matched to a gene; V was cut back by 5 bases and J by 4 bases. The germline gives CDR1 SEHNR, CDR2 FQNEAQ (reference sequence). The CDR3 length is 14 residues. As DNA, the CDR3 is TGTGCCAGCAGCCGGGGGGGGACCCGGTACGAGCAGTACTTC. Its protein product is CASSRGGTRYEQYF.

This clonotype was seen a few times. A much larger clone lies one base from this, so it may be a read error. V is TRBV12-3 or TRBV12-4 and J is TRBJ2-7; no clear D. CDR3 length: 11 residues. The V end was cut by 7 bases, the J end by 9 bases, with 13 bases between. CDR3 sequence (DNA): TGTGCCAGCAACTCTGTATTCGGGCAGTACTTC. Translation: CASNSVFGQYF.

This clonotype is medium-sized by share. The V gene is TRBV6-1, the J gene TRBJ2-1; D is uncertain. V was clipped by 3 bases and J by 7 bases, with 13 bases between them. Germline assignment: CDR1 MNHNS and CDR2 SASEGT. The CDR3 has 14 residues. CDR3 region: CASSDLGMGNEQFF. In DNA form, the CDR3 reads TGTGCCAGCAGTGACCTGGGGATGGGGAATGAGCAGTTCTTC.

This chain uses TRBV20-1 with TRBJ2-7; TRBD2 matches 10 bases. In germline, CDR1 is DFQATT, CDR2 SNEGSKA (reference sequence). V was pared by 0 bases and J by 7 bases, with 9 bases of the junction left unmatched. This CDR3 is built from 15 residues. In nucleotides, the CDR3 is TGCAGTGCTAGAGATCGGACTAGCGGAGACAATGAGCAGTACTTC. It yields the protein CSARDRTSGDNEQYF.

This clonotype counts as medium-sized. This rearrangement joins TRBV12-3 or TRBV12-4 to TRBJ2-7, with 10 nucleotides matching TRBD2. There are 15 residues in the CDR3. The V gene end was trimmed by 6 bases and the J gene end by 0 bases; junction bases not matched to a gene: 5. CDR3 sequence: CASRESGGASYEQYF. In DNA, the CDR3 is TGTGCCAGCAGGGAAAGCGGGGGGGCCTCCTACGAGCAGTACTTC.

This clonotype is medium-sized within its sample. The chain carries TRBV6-1 and TRBJ2-1, with 7 bases that match TRBD1. Germline CDR1 reads MNHNS; CDR2 reads SASEGT. CDR3 length equals 15 residues. Losses at the gene ends were 6 bases for V and 6 bases for J; bases not matched to a gene: 11. Here the CDR3 reads CASSQETGLGNEQFF. CDR3 DNA: TGTGCCAGCAGCCAAGAGACAGGGCTAGGCAATGAGCAGTTCTTC.

In its sample, this clonotype was seen many times. The CDR3 protein is CASSLYRDSNQPQHF. The CDR3 DNA reads as TGTGCCAGCAGTCTCTACAGGGACTCTAATCAGCCCCAGCATTTT. The V gene is TRBV6-1, the J gene TRBJ1-5, with D maybe TRBD1 (6 bases). CDR3 size: 15 residues. Trimming cost V 5 bases and J 4 bases, with 15 bases left between them. Germline lookup yields CDR1 MNHNS and CDR2 SASEGT.

This clonotype was detected once. A much larger clone differs from this one at a single base, so this may be a read error. This rearrangement joins TRBV5-1 to TRBJ2-2, with TRBD2 as a possible D gene (6 bases). Germline-derived CDR1 and CDR2 are SGHRS and YFSETQ. The CDR3 is 14 residues long. DNA for the CDR3: TGCGCCAGCAGCTTGTCTCTCAACACCGGGGGGCTGTTTTTT. Protein: CASSLSLNTGGLFF.

About this clonotype: The CDR3 ends on some other residue instead of the conserved phenylalanine or tryptophan, so this is likely a read error. It is unclear where the CDR3 begins or ends on the DNA, so no DNA is shown, and the CDR3 is as TCRdb lists it. The chain uses TRBV7-8 and TRBJ2-1; the D call in the table, TRBD1, was not verified against the DNA. Germline V gene sequence: CDR1 SGHVS, CDR2 FQNEAQ. The CDR3 has 18 amino acids, counting both end residues. CDR3 protein: CASSIRGQGVDFGYTFGS.